Listed below are T cell receptor beta chains from one sample, sequenced in a study of CD8 T cells in Susac syndrome. TCRdb analysed the immunoSEQ multiplex PCR reads with MiXCR anew, one entry per CDR3 protein. In the table there are roughly 120,000 distinct CDR3 sequences, 90% to 95% of which are singletons. Material: CD4+ T cells from PBMCs. These receptors all stem from a human donor in good health. CDR3s include the opening cysteine and the closing phenylalanine or tryptophan. The D gene is left open where the match is weak. For some rows the clone size is stated as once, few or many, or as a class when expanded; others skip it.

J gene	clone size	V gene	D gene	CDR3 protein	CDR3 DNA
TRBJ1-3	.	TRBV19	TRBD1	CASTGQGLSGNTIYF	TGTGCCAGTACGGGACAGGGATTGTCTGGAAACACCATATATTTT
TRBJ2-5	.	TRBV11-2	.	CASSPRSQETQYF	TGTGCCAGCAGCCCCCGATCACAAGAGACCCAGTACTTC
TRBJ2-1	.	TRBV6-5	TRBD1	CASSYQTGWDNEQFF	TGTGCCAGCAGTTACCAGACAGGGTGGGACAATGAGCAGTTCTTC
TRBJ2-1	.	TRBV20-1	TRBD2	CSASDSGRGGEQFF	TGCAGTGCTAGTGATAGCGGGAGGGGGGGTGAGCAGTTCTTC
TRBJ1-1	once	TRBV29-1	.	CSVDRDGLEAFF	TGCAGCGTGGACCGGGACGGACTTGAAGCTTTCTTT
TRBJ2-7	.	TRBV6-5	TRBD2	CASTPRAGGLYEQYF	TGTGCCAGCACCCCGAGGGCGGGAGGGCTATACGAGCAGTACTTC
TRBJ2-7	.	TRBV20-1	.	CSAARGITYEQYF	TGCAGTGCGGCCAGGGGAATTACCTACGAGCAGTACTTC
TRBJ2-3	.	TRBV7-8	TRBD1	CASSLEGQGRADTQYF	TGTGCCAGCAGCTTAGAAGGACAGGGGAGGGCAGATACGCAGTATTTT
TRBJ1-4	.	TRBV7-2	TRBD1	CASSLRGGNEKLFF	TGTGCCAGCAGCCTCAGGGGGGGGAATGAAAAACTGTTTTTT
TRBJ2-4	.	TRBV9	TRBD2	CASSLSGLAGEGGAKNIQYF	TGTGCCAGCAGCCTCTCGGGACTAGCGGGAGAAGGGGGAGCCAAAAACATTCAGTACTTC
TRBJ2-2	.	TRBV18	.	CASSPQGSGARTGELFF	TGTGCCAGCTCACCGCAAGGATCTGGGGCTCGCACCGGGGAGCTGTTTTTT
TRBJ2-3	.	TRBV20-1	.	CSARDVGLADTQYF	TGCAGTGCTAGAGATGTTGGGTTAGCAGATACGCAGTATTTT
TRBJ2-7	.	TRBV15	.	CATSRVVQVRYEQYF	TGTGCCACCAGCAGAGTTGTACAGGTTAGGTACGAGCAGTACTTC
TRBJ1-1	.	TRBV30	.	CAWSAPARLLTEAFF	TGTGCCTGGAGTGCCCCAGCCAGGCTACTCACTGAAGCTTTCTTT
TRBJ2-2	.	TRBV20-1	.	CSARDNQGGNTGELFF	TGCAGTGCTAGAGATAACCAGGGGGGGAACACCGGGGAGCTGTTTTTT
TRBJ2-1	.	TRBV27	.	CASSLSRSGHFVPYNEQFF	TGTGCCAGCAGTCTTAGTAGGTCAGGCCATTTTGTACCCTACAATGAGCAGTTCTTC
TRBJ1-1	.	TRBV19	.	CASSIEDSRRLNTEAFF	TGTGCCAGTAGTATCGAGGACAGCCGGAGACTGAACACTGAAGCTTTCTTT